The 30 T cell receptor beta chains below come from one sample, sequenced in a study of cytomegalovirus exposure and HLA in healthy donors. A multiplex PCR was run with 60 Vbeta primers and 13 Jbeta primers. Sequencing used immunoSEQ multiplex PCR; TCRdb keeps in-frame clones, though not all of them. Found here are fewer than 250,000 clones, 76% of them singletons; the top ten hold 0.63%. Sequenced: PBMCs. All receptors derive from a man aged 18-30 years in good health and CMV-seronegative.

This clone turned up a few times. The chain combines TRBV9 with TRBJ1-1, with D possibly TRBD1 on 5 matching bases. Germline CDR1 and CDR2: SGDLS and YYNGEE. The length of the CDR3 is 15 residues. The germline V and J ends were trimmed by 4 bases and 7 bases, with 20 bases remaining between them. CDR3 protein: CASSPDHRRGSEAFF. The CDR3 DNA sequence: TGTGCCAGCAGCCCGGATCATCGACGGGGGAGTGAAGCTTTCTTT.

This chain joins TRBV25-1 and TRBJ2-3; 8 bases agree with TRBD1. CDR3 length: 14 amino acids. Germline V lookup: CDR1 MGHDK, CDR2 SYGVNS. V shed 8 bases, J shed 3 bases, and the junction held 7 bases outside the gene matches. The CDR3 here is CASAPGQVTDTQYF. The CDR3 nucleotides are TGTGCCAGCGCCCCGGGACAGGTGACAGATACGCAGTATTTT.

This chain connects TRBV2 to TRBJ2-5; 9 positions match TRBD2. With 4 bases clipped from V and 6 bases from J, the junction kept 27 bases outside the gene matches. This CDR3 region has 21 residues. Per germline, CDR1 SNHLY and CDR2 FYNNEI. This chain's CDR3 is CASSAKGYIAGDGLSGKTQYF. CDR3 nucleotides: TGTGCCAGCAGTGCCAAGGGGTACATAGCGGGAGACGGATTAAGTGGAAAGACCCAGTACTTC.

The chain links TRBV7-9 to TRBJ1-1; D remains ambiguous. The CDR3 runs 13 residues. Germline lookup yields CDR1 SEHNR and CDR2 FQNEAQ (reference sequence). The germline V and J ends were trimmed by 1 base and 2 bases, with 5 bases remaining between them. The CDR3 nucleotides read TGTGCCAGCAGCTTAGGGGCCAACACTGAAGCTTTCTTT. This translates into CASSLGANTEAFF.

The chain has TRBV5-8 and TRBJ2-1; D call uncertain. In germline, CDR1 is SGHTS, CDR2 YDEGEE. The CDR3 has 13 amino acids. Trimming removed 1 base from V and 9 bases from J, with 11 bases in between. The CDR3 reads CASSLKSSSEQFF. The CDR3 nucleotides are TGTGCCAGCAGCTTGAAAAGCTCGAGTGAGCAGTTCTTC.

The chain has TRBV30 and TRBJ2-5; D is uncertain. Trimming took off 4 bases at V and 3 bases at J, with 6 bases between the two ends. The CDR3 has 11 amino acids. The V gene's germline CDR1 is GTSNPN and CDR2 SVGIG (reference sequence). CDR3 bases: TGTGCCTGGACTAGTAAAGAGACCCAGTACTTC. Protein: CAWTSKETQYF.

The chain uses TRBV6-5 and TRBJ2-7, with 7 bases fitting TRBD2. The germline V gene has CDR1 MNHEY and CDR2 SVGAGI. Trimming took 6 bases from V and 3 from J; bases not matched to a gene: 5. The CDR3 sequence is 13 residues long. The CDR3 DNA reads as TGTGCCAGCAGGCGACAGCGGGACTACGAGCAGTACTTC. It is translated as CASRRQRDYEQYF.

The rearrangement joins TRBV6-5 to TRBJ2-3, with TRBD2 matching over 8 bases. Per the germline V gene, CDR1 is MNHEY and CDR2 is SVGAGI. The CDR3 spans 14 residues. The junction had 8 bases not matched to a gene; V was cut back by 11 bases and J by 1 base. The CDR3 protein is CASTSGSRTDTQYF. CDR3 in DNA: TGTGCCTCAACGAGCGGGAGCCGCACAGATACGCAGTATTTT.

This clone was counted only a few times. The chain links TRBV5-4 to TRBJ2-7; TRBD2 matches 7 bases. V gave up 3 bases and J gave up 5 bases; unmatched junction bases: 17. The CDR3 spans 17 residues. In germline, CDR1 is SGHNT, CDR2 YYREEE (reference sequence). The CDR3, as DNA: TGTGCCAGCAGCTCCCGTGGCGGGAGCATAGGGCTCCACGAGCAGTACTTC. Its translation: CASSSRGGSIGLHEQYF.

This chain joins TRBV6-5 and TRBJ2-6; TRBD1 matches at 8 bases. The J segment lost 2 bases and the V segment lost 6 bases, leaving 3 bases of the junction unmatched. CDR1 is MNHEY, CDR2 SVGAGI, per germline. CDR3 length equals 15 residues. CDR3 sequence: CASSLQGAGANVLTF. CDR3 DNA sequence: TGTGCCAGCAGCCTACAGGGGGCTGGGGCCAACGTCCTGACTTTC.

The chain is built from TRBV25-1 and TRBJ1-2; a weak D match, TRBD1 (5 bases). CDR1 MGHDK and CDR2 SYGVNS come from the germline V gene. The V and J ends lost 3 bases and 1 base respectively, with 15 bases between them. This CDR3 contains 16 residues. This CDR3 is CASSEGGSGLNYGYTF. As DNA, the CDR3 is TGTGCCAGCAGTGAGGGGGGGTCAGGCCTTAACTATGGCTACACCTTC.

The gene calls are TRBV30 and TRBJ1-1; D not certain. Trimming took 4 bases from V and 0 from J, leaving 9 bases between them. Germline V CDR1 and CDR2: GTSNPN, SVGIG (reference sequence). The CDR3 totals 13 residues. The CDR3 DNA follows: TGTGCCTGGAACATGATAATGAACACTGAAGCTTTCTTT. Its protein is CAWNMIMNTEAFF. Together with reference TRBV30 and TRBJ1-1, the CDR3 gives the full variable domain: SQTIHQWPATLVQPVGSPLSLECTVEGTSNPNLYWYRQAAGRGLQLLFYSVGIGQISSEVPQNLSASRPQDRQFILSSKKLLLSDSGFYLCAWNMIMNTEAFFGQGTRLTVV.

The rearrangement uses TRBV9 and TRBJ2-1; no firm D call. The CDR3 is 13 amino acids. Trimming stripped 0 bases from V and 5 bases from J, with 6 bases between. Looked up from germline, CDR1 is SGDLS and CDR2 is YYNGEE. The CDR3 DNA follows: TGTGCCAGCAGCGTAGGGCCCCACAATGAGCAGTTCTTC. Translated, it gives CASSVGPHNEQFF.

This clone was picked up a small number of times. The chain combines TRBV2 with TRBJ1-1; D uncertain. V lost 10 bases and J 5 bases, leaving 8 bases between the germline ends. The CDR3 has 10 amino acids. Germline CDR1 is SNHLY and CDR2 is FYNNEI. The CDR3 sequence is CAKIGTEAFF. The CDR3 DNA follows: TGTGCCAAAATCGGGACTGAAGCTTTCTTT. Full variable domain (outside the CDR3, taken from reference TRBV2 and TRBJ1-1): EPEVTQTPSHQVTQMGQEVILRCVPISNHLYFYWYRQILGQKVEFLVSFYNNEISEKSEIFDDQFSVERPDGSNFTLKIRSTKLEDSAMYFCAKIGTEAFFGQGTRLTVV.

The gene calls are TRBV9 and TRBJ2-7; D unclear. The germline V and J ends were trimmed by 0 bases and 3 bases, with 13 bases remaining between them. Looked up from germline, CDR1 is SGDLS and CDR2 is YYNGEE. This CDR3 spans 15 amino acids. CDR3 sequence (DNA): TGTGCCAGCAGCGTAGGCCCGACTCCGCTCTACGAGCAGTACTTC. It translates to CASSVGPTPLYEQYF.

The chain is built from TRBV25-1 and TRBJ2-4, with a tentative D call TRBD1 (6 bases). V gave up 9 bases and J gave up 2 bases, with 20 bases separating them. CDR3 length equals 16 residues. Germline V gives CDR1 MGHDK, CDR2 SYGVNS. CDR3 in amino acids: CARSPSAGVSKNIQYF. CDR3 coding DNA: TGTGCCAGGTCCCCCTCTGCAGGGGTGTCCAAAAACATTCAGTACTTC.

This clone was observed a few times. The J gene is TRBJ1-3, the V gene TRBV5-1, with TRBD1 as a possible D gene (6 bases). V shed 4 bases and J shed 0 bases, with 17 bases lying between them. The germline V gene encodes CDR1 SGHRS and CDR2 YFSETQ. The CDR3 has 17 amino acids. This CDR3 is CASSPDPQGSSGNTIYF. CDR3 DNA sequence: TGCGCCAGCAGCCCCGATCCCCAGGGGAGCTCTGGAAACACCATATATTTT.

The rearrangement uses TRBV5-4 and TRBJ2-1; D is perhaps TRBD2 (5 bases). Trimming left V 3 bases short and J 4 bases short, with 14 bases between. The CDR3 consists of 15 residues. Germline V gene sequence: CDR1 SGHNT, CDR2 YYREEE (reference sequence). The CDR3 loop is CASSSGGLTYNEQFF. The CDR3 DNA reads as TGTGCCAGCAGCTCCGGAGGCTTAACATACAATGAGCAGTTCTTC.

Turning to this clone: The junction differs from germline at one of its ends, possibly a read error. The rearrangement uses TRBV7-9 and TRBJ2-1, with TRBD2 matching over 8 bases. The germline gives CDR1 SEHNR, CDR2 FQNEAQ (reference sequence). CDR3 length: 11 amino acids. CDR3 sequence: CSSSGSDEQFF. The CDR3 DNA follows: TGTTCCAGCAGCGGGAGCGATGAGCAGTTCTTC.

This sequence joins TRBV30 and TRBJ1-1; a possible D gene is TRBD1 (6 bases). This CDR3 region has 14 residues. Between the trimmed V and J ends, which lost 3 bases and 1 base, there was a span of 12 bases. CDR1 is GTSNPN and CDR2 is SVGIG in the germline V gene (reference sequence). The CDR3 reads CAWRSPTGNTEAFF. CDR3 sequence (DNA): TGTGCCTGGAGAAGTCCGACAGGGAACACTGAAGCTTTCTTT.

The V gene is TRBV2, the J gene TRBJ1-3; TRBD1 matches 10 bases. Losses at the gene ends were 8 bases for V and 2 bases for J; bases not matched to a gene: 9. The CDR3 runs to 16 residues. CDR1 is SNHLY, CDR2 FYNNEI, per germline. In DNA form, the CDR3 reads TGTGCCAGCCGCAGGGACAGGGGAAACACTGGAAACACCATATATTTT. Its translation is CASRRDRGNTGNTIYF.

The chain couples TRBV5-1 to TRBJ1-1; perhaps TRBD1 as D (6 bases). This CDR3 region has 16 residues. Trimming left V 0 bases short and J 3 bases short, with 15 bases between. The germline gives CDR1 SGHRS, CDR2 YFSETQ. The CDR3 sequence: CASSLGTGPGYTEAFF. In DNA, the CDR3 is TGCGCCAGCAGCTTGGGCACAGGGCCCGGATACACTGAAGCTTTCTTT.

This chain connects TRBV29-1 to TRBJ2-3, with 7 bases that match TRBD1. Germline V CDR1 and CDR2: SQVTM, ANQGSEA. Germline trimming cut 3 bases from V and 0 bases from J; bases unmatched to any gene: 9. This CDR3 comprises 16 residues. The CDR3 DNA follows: TGCAGCGTTGAGGTTTGGGACAGAGAAAGCACAGATACGCAGTATTTT. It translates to CSVEVWDRESTDTQYF.

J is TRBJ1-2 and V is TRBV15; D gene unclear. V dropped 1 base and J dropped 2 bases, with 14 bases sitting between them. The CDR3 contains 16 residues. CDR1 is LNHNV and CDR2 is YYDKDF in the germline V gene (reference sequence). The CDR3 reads CATSRGSYWENYGYTF. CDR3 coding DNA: TGTGCCACCAGCAGAGGGTCTTACTGGGAGAACTATGGCTACACCTTC.

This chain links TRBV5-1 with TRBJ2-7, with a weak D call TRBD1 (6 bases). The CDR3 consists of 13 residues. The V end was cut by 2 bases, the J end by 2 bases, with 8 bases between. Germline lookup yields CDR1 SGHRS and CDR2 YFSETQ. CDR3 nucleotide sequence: TGCGCCAGCAGCTTCGAGGGGGCCTACGAGCAGTACTTC. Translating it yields CASSFEGAYEQYF.

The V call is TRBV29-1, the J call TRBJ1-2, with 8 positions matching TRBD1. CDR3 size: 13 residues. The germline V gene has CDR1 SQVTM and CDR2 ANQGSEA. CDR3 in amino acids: CRTSDREADGYTF. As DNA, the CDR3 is TGCAGAACTTCGGACAGGGAGGCAGATGGCTACACCTTC.

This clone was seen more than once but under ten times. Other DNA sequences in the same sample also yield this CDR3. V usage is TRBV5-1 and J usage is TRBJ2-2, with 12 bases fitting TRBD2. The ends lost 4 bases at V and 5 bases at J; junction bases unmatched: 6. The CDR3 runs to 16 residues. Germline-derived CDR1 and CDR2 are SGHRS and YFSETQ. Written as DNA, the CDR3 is TGCGCCAGCAGCCTAGCGGGAGGGCCGGGGACCGGGGAGCTGTTTTTT. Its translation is CASSLAGGPGTGELFF.

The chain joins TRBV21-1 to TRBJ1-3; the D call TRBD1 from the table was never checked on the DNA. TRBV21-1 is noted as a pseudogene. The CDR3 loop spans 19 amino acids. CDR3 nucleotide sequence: TGTGCCAGCAGCAATCAGGAGGGGGCGCGCGTGTGCTCTGGAAACACCATATATTTT. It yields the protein CASSNQEGARVCSGNTIYF.

The DNA for the CDR3 is TGTGCCAGCAGCAGGACAGGGGTTGAAAAACTGTTTTTT. It translates to CASSRTGVEKLFF. The chain recombines TRBV21-1 with TRBJ1-4; the table calls TRBD1, which could not be checked here. TRBV21-1 is tagged as a pseudogene. This CDR3 has 13 amino acids.

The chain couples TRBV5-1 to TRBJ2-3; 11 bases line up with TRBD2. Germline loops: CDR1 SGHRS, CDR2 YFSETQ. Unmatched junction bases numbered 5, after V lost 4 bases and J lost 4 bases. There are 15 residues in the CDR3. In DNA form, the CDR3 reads TGCGCCAGCAGCAGTAGCGGGAGGGCCGCAGATACGCAGTATTTT. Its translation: CASSSSGRAADTQYF.